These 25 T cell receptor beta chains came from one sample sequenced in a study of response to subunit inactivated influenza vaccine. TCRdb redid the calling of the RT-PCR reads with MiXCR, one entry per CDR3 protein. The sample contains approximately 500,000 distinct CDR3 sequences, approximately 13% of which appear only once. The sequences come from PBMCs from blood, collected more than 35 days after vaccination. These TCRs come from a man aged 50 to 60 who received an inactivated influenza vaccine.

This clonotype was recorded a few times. CDR3 coding DNA: TGTGCCAGCAGCCAAGAAACAGTCACAGGGTACACTGAAGCTTTCTTT. Protein sequence: CASSQETVTGYTEAFF. V usage is TRBV4-2 and J usage is TRBJ1-1, with D possibly TRBD1 on 6 matching bases. The length of the CDR3 is 16 residues. Germline lookup yields CDR1 LGHNA and CDR2 YNFKEQ. The ends were cut back, 0 bases at V and 3 bases at J, with 14 bases in the middle.

The CDR3 loop reads CASSSAGGRHNEQFF. DNA for the CDR3: TGTGCCAGCAGCTCGGCGGGAGGGCGTCACAATGAGCAGTTCTTC. The chain couples TRBV7-3 to TRBJ2-1, with 9 bases matching TRBD2. The CDR3 is 15 residues long. Losses at the gene ends were 4 bases for V and 5 bases for J; bases not matched to a gene: 6. CDR1 and CDR2 from the germline V gene are SGHTA and FQGTGA.

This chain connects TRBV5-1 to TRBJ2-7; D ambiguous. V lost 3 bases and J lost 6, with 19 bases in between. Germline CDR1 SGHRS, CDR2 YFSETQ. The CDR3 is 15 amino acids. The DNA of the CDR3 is TGCGCCAGCAGCTCAACACAACCGGGCGACCCCGAGCAGTACTTC. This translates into CASSSTQPGDPEQYF.

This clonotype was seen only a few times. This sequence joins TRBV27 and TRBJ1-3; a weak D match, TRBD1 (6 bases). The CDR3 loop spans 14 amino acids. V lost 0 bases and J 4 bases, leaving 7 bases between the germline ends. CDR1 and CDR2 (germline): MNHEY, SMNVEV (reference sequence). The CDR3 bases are TGTGCCAGCAGTTTATCGGACAGAGGAAACACCATATATTTT. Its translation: CASSLSDRGNTIYF.

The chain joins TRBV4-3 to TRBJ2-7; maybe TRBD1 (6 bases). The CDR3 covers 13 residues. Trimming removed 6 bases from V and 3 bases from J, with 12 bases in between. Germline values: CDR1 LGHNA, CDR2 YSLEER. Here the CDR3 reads CASSAGVGYEQYF. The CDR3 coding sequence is TGCGCCAGCAGTGCAGGGGTCGGCTACGAGCAGTACTTC.

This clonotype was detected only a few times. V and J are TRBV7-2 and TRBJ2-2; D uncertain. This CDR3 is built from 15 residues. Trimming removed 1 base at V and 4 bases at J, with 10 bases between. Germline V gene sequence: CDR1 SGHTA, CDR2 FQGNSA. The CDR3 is CASSLDVTFTGELFF. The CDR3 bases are TGTGCCAGCAGCTTAGACGTCACTTTCACCGGGGAGCTGTTTTTT. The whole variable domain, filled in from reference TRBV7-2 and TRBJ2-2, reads GAGVSQSPSNKVTEKGKDVELRCDPISGHTALYWYRQSLGQGLEFLIYFQGNSAPDKSGLPSDRFSAERTGGSVSTLTIQRTQQEDSAVYLCASSLDVTFTGELFFGEGSRLTVL.

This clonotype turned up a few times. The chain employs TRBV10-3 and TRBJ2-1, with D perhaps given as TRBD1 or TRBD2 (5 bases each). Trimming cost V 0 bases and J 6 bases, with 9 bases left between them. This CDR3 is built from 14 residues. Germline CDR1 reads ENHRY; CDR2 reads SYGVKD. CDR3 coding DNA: TGTGCCATCAGTGAGTCGGGACGGTCCAATGAGCAGTTCTTC. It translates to CAISESGRSNEQFF.

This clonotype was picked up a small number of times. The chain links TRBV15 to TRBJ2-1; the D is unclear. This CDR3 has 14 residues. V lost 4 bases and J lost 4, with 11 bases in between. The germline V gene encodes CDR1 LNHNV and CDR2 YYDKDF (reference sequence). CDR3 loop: CATSKDGRYNEQFF. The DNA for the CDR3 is TGTGCCACCAGCAAAGACGGGCGTTACAATGAGCAGTTCTTC.

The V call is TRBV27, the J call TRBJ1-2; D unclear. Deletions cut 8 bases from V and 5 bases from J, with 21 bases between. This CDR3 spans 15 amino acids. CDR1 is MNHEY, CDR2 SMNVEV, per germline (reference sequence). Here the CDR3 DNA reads TGTGCCAGCGGGCCCATTGAGTTGGAGGAGTATGGCTACACCTTC. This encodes CASGPIELEEYGYTF.

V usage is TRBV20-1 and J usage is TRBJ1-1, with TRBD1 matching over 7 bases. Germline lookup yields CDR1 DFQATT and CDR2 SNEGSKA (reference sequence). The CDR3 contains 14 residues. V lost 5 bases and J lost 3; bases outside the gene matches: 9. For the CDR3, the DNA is TGCAGTGCTTATCCGGGACAGACCTACACTGAAGCTTTCTTT. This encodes CSAYPGQTYTEAFF.

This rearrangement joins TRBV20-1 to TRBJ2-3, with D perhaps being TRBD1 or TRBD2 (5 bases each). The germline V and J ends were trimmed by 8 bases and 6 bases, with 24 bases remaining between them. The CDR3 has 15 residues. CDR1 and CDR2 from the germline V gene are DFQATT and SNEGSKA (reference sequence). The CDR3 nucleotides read TGCAGTCTAATGCAGGGCGGGCCTAATCAGGATACGCAGTATTTT. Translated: CSLMQGGPNQDTQYF.

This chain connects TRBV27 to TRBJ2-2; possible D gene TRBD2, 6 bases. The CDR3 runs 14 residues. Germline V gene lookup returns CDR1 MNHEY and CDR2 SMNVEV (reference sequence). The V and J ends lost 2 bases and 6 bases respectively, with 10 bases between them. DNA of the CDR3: TGTGCCAGCAGTTTAACACGGGGGTCCGGGGAGCTGTTTTTT. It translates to CASSLTRGSGELFF.

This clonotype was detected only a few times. The CDR3 coding sequence is TGTGCCACCAGTGACCCAGGAACTGGGGCCAACGTCCTGACTTTC. Its protein product is CATSDPGTGANVLTF. The J gene is TRBJ2-6, the V gene TRBV24-1; no clear D. Per the germline V gene, CDR1 is KGHDR and CDR2 is SFDVKD. CDR3 size: 15 residues. Trimming removed 4 bases at V and 2 bases at J, with 8 bases between.

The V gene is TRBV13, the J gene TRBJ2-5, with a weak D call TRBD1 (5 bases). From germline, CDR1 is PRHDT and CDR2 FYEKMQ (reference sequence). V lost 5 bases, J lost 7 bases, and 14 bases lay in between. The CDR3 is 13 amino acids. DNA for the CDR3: TGTGCCAGCAGCCCCGACAGAGATGGGACCCAGTACTTC. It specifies CASSPDRDGTQYF.

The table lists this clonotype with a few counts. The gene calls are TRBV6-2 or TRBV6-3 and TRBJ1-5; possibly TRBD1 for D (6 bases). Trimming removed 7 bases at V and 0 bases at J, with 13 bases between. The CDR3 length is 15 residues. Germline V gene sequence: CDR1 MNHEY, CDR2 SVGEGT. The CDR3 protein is CASTAGVSSNQPQHF. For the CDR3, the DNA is TGTGCCAGCACCGCAGGGGTTTCTAGCAATCAGCCCCAGCATTTT.

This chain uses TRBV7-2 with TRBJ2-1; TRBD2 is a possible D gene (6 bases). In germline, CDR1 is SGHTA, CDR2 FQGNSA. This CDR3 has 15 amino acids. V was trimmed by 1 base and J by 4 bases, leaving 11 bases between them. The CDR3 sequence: CASSLVGGMYNEQFF. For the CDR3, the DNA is TGTGCCAGCAGCTTAGTGGGCGGGATGTACAATGAGCAGTTCTTC.

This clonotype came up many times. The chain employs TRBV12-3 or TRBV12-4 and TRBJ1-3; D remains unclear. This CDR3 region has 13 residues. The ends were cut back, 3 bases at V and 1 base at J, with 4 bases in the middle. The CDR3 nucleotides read TGTGCCAGCAGTTTTAATTCTGGAAACACCATATATTTT. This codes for CASSFNSGNTIYF.

CDR3 nucleotides: TGTGCCAGCAGCTACGGGACAGGGATGGGTGAGCAGTTCTTC. Amino acids: CASSYGTGMGEQFF. The chain couples TRBV6-5 to TRBJ2-1; the match to TRBD1 covers 9 bases. V gave up 6 bases and J gave up 9 bases; unmatched junction bases: 9. Germline CDR1 is MNHEY and CDR2 is SVGAGI. This CDR3 is 14 amino acids long.

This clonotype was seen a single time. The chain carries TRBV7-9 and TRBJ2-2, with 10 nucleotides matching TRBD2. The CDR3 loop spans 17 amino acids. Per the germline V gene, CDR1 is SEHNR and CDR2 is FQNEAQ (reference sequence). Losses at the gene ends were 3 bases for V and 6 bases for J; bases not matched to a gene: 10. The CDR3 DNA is TGTGCCAGCAGCTTCCCTCTAGCGGGGGCCTTATCCGGGGAGCTGTTTTTT. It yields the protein CASSFPLAGALSGELFF.

In nucleotides, the CDR3 is TGTGCCAGCAGCGGAAGCGGGAGTTACACCGGGGAGCTGTTTTTT. Translation gives CASSGSGSYTGELFF. The chain joins TRBV28 to TRBJ2-2; TRBD2 aligns across 8 bases. The CDR3 is 15 amino acids. The V and J ends lost 6 bases and 3 bases, in that order; junction bases with no gene match: 6. Germline CDR1 reads MDHEN; CDR2 reads SYDVKM.

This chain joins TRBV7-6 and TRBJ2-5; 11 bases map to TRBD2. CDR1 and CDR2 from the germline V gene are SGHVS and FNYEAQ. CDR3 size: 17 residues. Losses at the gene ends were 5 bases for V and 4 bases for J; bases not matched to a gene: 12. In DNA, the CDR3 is TGTGCCAGCAGCGTCATAGCGGGAGGGAGGATCGGAGAGACCCAGTACTTC. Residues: CASSVIAGGRIGETQYF.

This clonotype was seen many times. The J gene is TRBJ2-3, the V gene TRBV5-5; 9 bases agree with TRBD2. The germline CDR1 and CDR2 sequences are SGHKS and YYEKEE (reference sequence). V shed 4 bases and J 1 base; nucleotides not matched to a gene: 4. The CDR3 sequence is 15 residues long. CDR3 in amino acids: CASSRRLAGTDTQYF. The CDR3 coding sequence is TGTGCCAGCAGCCGAAGACTAGCGGGCACAGATACGCAGTATTTT. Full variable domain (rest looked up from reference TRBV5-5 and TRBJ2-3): DAGVTQSPTHLIKTRGQQVTLRCSPISGHKSVSWYQQVLGQGPQFIFQYYEKEERGRGNFPDRFSARQFPNYSSELNVNALLLGDSALYLCASSRRLAGTDTQYFGPGTRLTVL.

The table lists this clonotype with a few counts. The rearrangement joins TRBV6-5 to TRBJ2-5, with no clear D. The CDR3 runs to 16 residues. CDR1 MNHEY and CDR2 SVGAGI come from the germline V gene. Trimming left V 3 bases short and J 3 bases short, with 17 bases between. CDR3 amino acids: CASSYARSELEETQYF. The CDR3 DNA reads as TGTGCCAGCAGTTATGCAAGGTCGGAATTAGAAGAGACCCAGTACTTC.

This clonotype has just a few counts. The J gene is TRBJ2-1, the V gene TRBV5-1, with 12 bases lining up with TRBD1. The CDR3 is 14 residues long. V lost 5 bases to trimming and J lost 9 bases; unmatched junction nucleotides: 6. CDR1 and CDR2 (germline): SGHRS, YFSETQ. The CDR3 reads CASRTGTGGIEQFF. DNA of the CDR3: TGCGCCAGCAGGACCGGGACAGGGGGCATTGAGCAGTTCTTC. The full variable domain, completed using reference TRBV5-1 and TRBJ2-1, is KAGVTQTPRYLIKTRGQQVTLSCSPISGHRSVSWYQQTPGQGLQFLFEYFSETQRNKGNFPGRFSGRQFSNSRSEMNVSTLELGDSALYLCASRTGTGGIEQFFGPGTRLTVL.

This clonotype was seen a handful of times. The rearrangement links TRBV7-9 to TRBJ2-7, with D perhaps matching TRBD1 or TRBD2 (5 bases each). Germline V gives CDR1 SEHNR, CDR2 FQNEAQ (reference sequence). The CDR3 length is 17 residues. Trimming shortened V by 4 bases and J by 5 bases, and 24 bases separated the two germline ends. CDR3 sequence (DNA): TGTGCCAGCAGCTACTCGAGTGGAGGAAGGGGCCTGAACGAGCAGTACTTC. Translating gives CASSYSSGGRGLNEQYF.